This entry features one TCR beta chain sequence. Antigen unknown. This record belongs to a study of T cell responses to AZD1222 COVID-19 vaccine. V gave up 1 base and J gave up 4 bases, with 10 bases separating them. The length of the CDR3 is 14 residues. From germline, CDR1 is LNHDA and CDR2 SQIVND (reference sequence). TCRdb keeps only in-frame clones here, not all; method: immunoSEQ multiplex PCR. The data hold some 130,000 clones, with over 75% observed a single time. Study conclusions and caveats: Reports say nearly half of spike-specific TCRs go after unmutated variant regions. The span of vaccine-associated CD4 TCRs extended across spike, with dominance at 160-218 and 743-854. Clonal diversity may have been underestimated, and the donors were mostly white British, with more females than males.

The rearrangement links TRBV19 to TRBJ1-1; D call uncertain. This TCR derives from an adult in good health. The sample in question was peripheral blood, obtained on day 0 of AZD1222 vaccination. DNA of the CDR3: TGTGCCAGTAGTATAGGAGGAGGGTCCACTGAAGCTTTCTTT. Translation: CASSIGGGSTEAFF.